These 29 T cell receptor beta chains share one sample of origin, sequenced in a study of technical replicates of blood from several donors. Generated by immunoSEQ multiplex PCR, the TCRdb table keeps only in-frame clones and is missing some. Here the sample spans roughly 100,000 clones, 95% to 97% being singletons. Sequenced input: T cells isolated from PBMCs. These receptors originate from a human donor in good health.

CDR3 in DNA: TGTGCCAGCAGCTGGCTAGCCAACACCGGGGAGCTGTTTTTT. Protein: CASSWLANTGELFF. The chain recombines TRBV7-2 with TRBJ2-2, with D perhaps TRBD2 (5 bases). V was shortened by 4 bases and J by 2 bases, with 8 bases between the two germline ends. The CDR3 has 14 amino acids. Germline assignment: CDR1 SGHTA and CDR2 FQGNSA. Drawing the rest from reference TRBV7-2 and TRBJ2-2, the complete variable domain is GAGVSQSPSNKVTEKGKDVELRCDPISGHTALYWYRQSLGQGLEFLIYFQGNSAPDKSGLPSDRFSAERTGGSVSTLTIQRTQQEDSAVYLCASSWLANTGELFFGEGSRLTVL.

The rearrangement uses TRBV7-2 and TRBJ1-4; TRBD1 agrees at 8 bases. This CDR3 has 16 residues. V gave up 0 bases and J gave up 8 bases; unmatched junction bases: 8. Germline values: CDR1 SGHTA, CDR2 FQGNSA. CDR3 in amino acids: CASSLAGQGFKEKLFF. As DNA, the CDR3 is TGTGCCAGCAGCTTAGCCGGACAGGGTTTTAAAGAAAAACTGTTTTTT.

This clone occurred once. This rearrangement joins TRBV10-3 to TRBJ2-3; 7 positions agree with TRBD2. The CDR3 has 13 amino acids. The ends lost 6 bases at V and 5 bases at J; junction bases unmatched: 5. CDR1 ENHRY and CDR2 SYGVKD come from the germline V gene. In DNA form, the CDR3 reads TGTGCCATCAGGGGGGAGGGTGAAGATACGCAGTATTTT. It is translated as CAIRGEGEDTQYF.

V gene TRBV28 combines with J gene TRBJ2-7; no reliable D call. Germline V gives CDR1 MDHEN, CDR2 SYDVKM. V lost 2 bases to trimming and J lost 3 bases, with 8 bases between them. The CDR3 is 13 residues long. The CDR3 sequence: CASSLERIYEQYF. For the CDR3, the DNA is TGTGCCAGCAGTTTAGAGAGGATCTACGAGCAGTACTTC.

In its sample, this clone was seen once. V is TRBV7-2 and J is TRBJ2-1, with TRBD2 matching over 12 bases. The CDR3 runs to 16 residues. Trimming at V came to 4 bases and at J to 7 bases, leaving 8 bases not matched to a gene. Germline V CDR1 and CDR2: SGHTA, FQGNSA. CDR3 nucleotides: TGTGCCAGCAGCTGGACTAGCGGGGATTCAGTGAATGAGCAGTTCTTC. The encoded protein is CASSWTSGDSVNEQFF. The full variable domain, with the rest looked up from reference TRBV7-2 and TRBJ2-1, is GAGVSQSPSNKVTEKGKDVELRCDPISGHTALYWYRQSLGQGLEFLIYFQGNSAPDKSGLPSDRFSAERTGGSVSTLTIQRTQQEDSAVYLCASSWTSGDSVNEQFFGPGTRLTVL.

J is TRBJ2-2 and V is TRBV7-3; tentatively, D is TRBD1 (5 bases). The CDR3 loop spans 14 amino acids. The V end lost 4 bases, the J end lost 6 bases, and 12 bases lay between the germline ends. The germline V gene encodes CDR1 SGHTA and CDR2 FQGTGA. The CDR3 region has the DNA TGTGCCAGCAGCTCAAGTATGGGGCCCGGGGAGCTGTTTTTT. Encoded protein: CASSSSMGPGELFF.

The V call is TRBV28, the J call TRBJ2-1; 16 bases fit TRBD2. V was pared by 7 bases and J by 4 bases, with 4 bases of the junction left unmatched. The CDR3 consists of 16 residues. Germline lookup yields CDR1 MDHEN and CDR2 SYDVKM. CDR3 sequence: CASNLGLAGGYNEQFF. In DNA, the CDR3 is TGTGCCAGCAACTTGGGACTAGCGGGAGGGTACAATGAGCAGTTCTTC.

This clone was counted a single time. The chain couples TRBV7-2 to TRBJ2-7, with 10 bases fitting TRBD1. The germline gives CDR1 SGHTA, CDR2 FQGNSA. The CDR3 loop spans 16 amino acids. After removal of 4 bases from V and 0 bases from J, the junction contained 6 bases not matched to a gene. CDR3 DNA: TGTGCCAGCAGCTCCATCCGGGACAGGGGCTCCTACGAGCAGTACTTC. This codes for CASSSIRDRGSYEQYF.

The CDR3 sequence is CASSLLLGTGINEQFF. CDR3 DNA: TGTGCCAGCAGCTTATTACTGGGGACAGGAATAAATGAGCAGTTCTTC. V usage is TRBV7-6 and J usage is TRBJ2-1; 8 nucleotides align to TRBD1. V trimming: 2 bases; J trimming: 7 bases; junction bases outside the gene matches: 10. The CDR3 is made up of 16 amino acids. Germline V gene data show CDR1 as SGHVS and CDR2 as FNYEAQ.

This clone was counted once. This rearrangement joins TRBV23-1 to TRBJ2-2, with D perhaps matching TRBD2 (5 bases). TRBV23-1 is sorted into the ORF group, with uncertain function. The ends were cut back, 0 bases at V and 6 bases at J, with 17 bases in the middle. The CDR3 has 17 amino acids. The CDR3 DNA reads TGCGCCAGCAGTCAATCGGAGCAAGTGGGAGTGCCCGGGGAGCTGTTTTTT. Translated, it gives CASSQSEQVGVPGELFF.

J is TRBJ1-2 and V is TRBV5-4; D gene ambiguous. The germline gives CDR1 SGHNT, CDR2 YYREEE (reference sequence). The CDR3 totals 12 residues. V was trimmed by 0 bases and J by 6 bases, leaving 6 bases between them. CDR3 loop: CASSLALDGYTF. Written as DNA, the CDR3 is TGTGCCAGCAGCTTGGCTCTAGATGGCTACACCTTC.

V is TRBV5-1 and J is TRBJ2-1; no clear D gene. The germline V and J ends were trimmed by 0 bases and 8 bases, with 3 bases remaining between them. CDR3 length: 11 amino acids. Germline V gene lookup returns CDR1 SGHRS and CDR2 YFSETQ. The DNA of the CDR3 is TGCGCCAGCAGCTTGGTCGATGAGCAGTTCTTC. This translates into CASSLVDEQFF.

V usage is TRBV18 and J usage is TRBJ1-3; no clear D. This CDR3 is built from 17 residues. The V and J ends lost 2 bases and 0 bases respectively, with 14 bases between them. Germline CDR1 is KGHSH and CDR2 is LQKENI. The chain's CDR3 is CASSPVPDYSSGNTIYF. The CDR3 nucleotides read TGTGCCAGCTCACCAGTCCCAGACTACAGCTCTGGAAACACCATATATTTT.

The CDR3 bases are TGTGCCAGCAAGGAAGGGGCAGGGGCAATCGACACTGAAGCTTTCTTT. Translation: CASKEGAGAIDTEAFF. J is TRBJ1-1 and V is TRBV2; D perhaps matches TRBD1 (6 bases). The CDR3 sequence is 16 residues long. V was cut by 7 bases and J by 3 bases, with 21 bases left in between. Germline CDR1 SNHLY, CDR2 FYNNEI. Together with reference TRBV2 and TRBJ1-1, the CDR3 gives the full variable domain: EPEVTQTPSHQVTQMGQEVILRCVPISNHLYFYWYRQILGQKVEFLVSFYNNEISEKSEIFDDQFSVERPDGSNFTLKIRSTKLEDSAMYFCASKEGAGAIDTEAFFGQGTRLTVV.

The V gene is TRBV25-1, the J gene TRBJ1-2, with D maybe TRBD1 (5 bases). The CDR3 sequence is 17 residues long. V shed 8 bases and J shed 3 bases, with 25 bases lying between them. The germline V gene encodes CDR1 MGHDK and CDR2 SYGVNS. CDR3 in amino acids: CASGGDLEGDSYYGYTF. CDR3 DNA: TGTGCCAGCGGCGGGGATCTAGAGGGAGACAGCTACTATGGCTACACCTTC.

In this sample, this clone turned up once. This chain connects TRBV5-1 to TRBJ2-7; TRBD2 agrees at 9 bases. The CDR3 length is 17 residues. Germline V gene sequence: CDR1 SGHRS, CDR2 YFSETQ. V shed 1 base and J 5 bases; nucleotides not matched to a gene: 13. CDR3 loop: CASSLIQGGRAPHEQYF. The CDR3 DNA follows: TGCGCCAGCAGCTTGATTCAAGGCGGGAGGGCCCCCCACGAGCAGTACTTC.

The chain recombines TRBV7-3 with TRBJ1-1, with D tentatively TRBD1 (5 bases). The V gene lost 2 bases and the J gene lost 3 bases, with 7 bases spanning the gap. CDR1 is SGHTA and CDR2 is FQGTGA in the germline V gene. The CDR3 runs to 13 residues. The DNA for the CDR3 is TGTGCCAGCAGCTTACAGGGTGACACTGAAGCTTTCTTT. It codes for CASSLQGDTEAFF.

The J gene is TRBJ2-3, the V gene TRBV6-5, with 8 nucleotides matching TRBD1. The CDR3 totals 15 residues. The germline V gene encodes CDR1 MNHEY and CDR2 SVGAGI. V trimming: 2 bases; J trimming: 1 base; junction bases outside the gene matches: 2. The CDR3: CASSYNRGGTDTQYF. The CDR3 DNA sequence: TGTGCCAGCAGTTACAACAGGGGGGGCACAGATACGCAGTATTTT.

The chain joins TRBV6-5 to TRBJ2-7, with 10 nucleotides matching TRBD1. The junction had 4 bases not matched to a gene; V was cut back by 6 bases and J by 2 bases. This CDR3 spans 14 amino acids. The germline V gene encodes CDR1 MNHEY and CDR2 SVGAGI. The CDR3 region has the DNA TGTGCCAGCAGCACGGGACAGGGGACCTACGAGCAGTACTTC. It translates to CASSTGQGTYEQYF.

The chain employs TRBV7-9 and TRBJ2-5; D is possibly TRBD2 (6 bases). This CDR3 region has 15 residues. Trimming left V 1 base short and J 5 bases short, with 14 bases between. Germline V lookup: CDR1 SEHNR, CDR2 FQNEAQ (reference sequence). CDR3 DNA sequence: TGTGCCAGCAGCTTAGGCACTAGCCCGGGGGAGACCCAGTACTTC. Translated, it gives CASSLGTSPGETQYF.

This chain uses TRBV7-9 with TRBJ1-4, with TRBD1 identical over 9 bases. The trim removed 7 bases at V and 8 bases at J, leaving 8 bases unmatched. The CDR3 contains 14 residues. Germline V gives CDR1 SEHNR, CDR2 FQNEAQ (reference sequence). The CDR3 bases are TGTGCCAGCATGTCCGACAGGGGGACAGAAAAACTGTTTTTT. It is translated as CASMSDRGTEKLFF.

This clone has only one observation. The chain carries TRBV29-1 and TRBJ2-7; TRBD1 agrees at 7 bases. There are 14 residues in the CDR3. The germline gives CDR1 SQVTM, CDR2 ANQGSEA. V gave up 7 bases and J gave up 4 bases; unmatched junction bases: 13. The CDR3 is CSAEEGDSLYEQYF. Here the CDR3 DNA reads TGCAGCGCCGAAGAAGGGGACAGCCTATACGAGCAGTACTTC.

V and J are TRBV5-4 and TRBJ2-3; 12 bases fit TRBD2. CDR3 length: 17 amino acids. The germline gives CDR1 SGHNT, CDR2 YYREEE (reference sequence). The V segment lost 2 bases and the J segment 3 bases; nucleotides outside the gene matches: 7. CDR3 bases: TGTGCCAGCAGCTTTCGACTAGCGGGAGCATCGACAGATACGCAGTATTTT. Residues: CASSFRLAGASTDTQYF.

This clone has more than one count but fewer than ten. The chain joins TRBV6-5 to TRBJ1-2, with D perhaps matching TRBD1 (5 bases). Per germline, CDR1 MNHEY and CDR2 SVGAGI. The V end was cut by 5 bases, the J end by 5 bases, with 18 bases between. There are 15 residues in the CDR3. The CDR3 bases are TGTGCCAGCAGTAGCCCGGGCCAGCGGGGGTATGGCTACACCTTC. It encodes CASSSPGQRGYGYTF.

V gene TRBV18 combines with J gene TRBJ2-5; 10 positions match TRBD1. This CDR3 region has 17 residues. Germline V gene lookup returns CDR1 KGHSH and CDR2 LQKENI. Trimming at V came to 3 bases and at J to 1 base, leaving 8 bases not matched to a gene. The CDR3 protein is CASSPRQGASGQETQYF. In DNA, the CDR3 is TGTGCCAGCTCACCGCGACAGGGGGCTAGCGGCCAAGAGACCCAGTACTTC.

The gene calls are TRBV28 and TRBJ2-7; 7 bases are a match to TRBD2. V lost 8 bases, J lost 1 base, and 11 bases stayed unmatched. The length of the CDR3 is 15 residues. Looked up from germline, CDR1 is MDHEN and CDR2 is SYDVKM. CDR3 bases: TGTGCCAGCTCAGCGGGATTCGGTATGTCCTACGAGCAGTACTTC. Amino acids: CASSAGFGMSYEQYF.

The chain carries TRBV5-8 and TRBJ1-4, with 7 bases aligning to TRBD1. This CDR3 has 14 residues. The germline CDR1 and CDR2 sequences are SGHTS and YDEGEE. After removal of 5 bases from V and 5 bases from J, the junction contained 6 bases not matched to a gene. CDR3 in amino acids: CASRRSGQNEKLFF. In nucleotides, the CDR3 is TGTGCCAGCAGACGTTCGGGACAGAATGAAAAACTGTTTTTT.

This clone was observed a few times. The J gene is TRBJ1-1, the V gene TRBV5-6, with 7 bases that match TRBD1. This CDR3 comprises 14 residues. Looked up from germline, CDR1 is SGHDT and CDR2 is YYEEEE. After removal of 0 bases from V and 3 bases from J, the junction contained 2 bases not matched to a gene. CDR3 in amino acids: CASSLGRGYTEAFF. CDR3 coding DNA: TGTGCCAGCAGCTTGGGCAGGGGGTACACTGAAGCTTTCTTT.

This chain joins TRBV29-1 and TRBJ2-2; 9 bases fit TRBD2. The CDR3 runs to 14 residues. V was clipped by 7 bases and J by 2 bases; unmatched bases: 5. Germline-derived CDR1 and CDR2 are SQVTM and ANQGSEA. CDR3 coding DNA: TGCAGCGGAACTAGCGGGCCAAACACCGGGGAGCTGTTTTTT. Its protein is CSGTSGPNTGELFF.